This TCR beta chain emerged from a study of cytomegalovirus exposure and HLA in healthy donors. The wider study: HLA-typed donors were the source of roughly 80 million unique TCRs held in an early data release.

V was pared by 5 bases and J by 7 bases, with 4 bases of the junction left unmatched. The CDR3 has 14 residues. CDR1 and CDR2 from the germline V gene are MDHEN and SYDVKM. Primers included in the PCR were 60 Vbeta and 13 Jbeta primers. Sequenced by immunoSEQ multiplex PCR; TCRdb stores in-frame clones only, minus some. The table shows 150,000 to 200,000 clones, with roughly 87% occurring only once. Samples came from healthy bone marrow donors. Findings and limits, study-wide: TCR beta chains numbering under 200 were designated cytomegalovirus-associated. Rare TCR sequences predominated, though certain public TCRs were found in many donors.

Comments on this clone: What it binds is not known.

This chain links TRBV28 with TRBJ1-4, with 10 bases that match TRBD1. The sample comprised PBMCs. The source of this sequence is a man aged 35 to 55 in good health and CMV-seronegative. CDR3 loop: CASSRQGASEKLFF. CDR3 bases: TGTGCCAGCAGTCGACAGGGGGCAAGTGAAAAACTGTTTTTT.